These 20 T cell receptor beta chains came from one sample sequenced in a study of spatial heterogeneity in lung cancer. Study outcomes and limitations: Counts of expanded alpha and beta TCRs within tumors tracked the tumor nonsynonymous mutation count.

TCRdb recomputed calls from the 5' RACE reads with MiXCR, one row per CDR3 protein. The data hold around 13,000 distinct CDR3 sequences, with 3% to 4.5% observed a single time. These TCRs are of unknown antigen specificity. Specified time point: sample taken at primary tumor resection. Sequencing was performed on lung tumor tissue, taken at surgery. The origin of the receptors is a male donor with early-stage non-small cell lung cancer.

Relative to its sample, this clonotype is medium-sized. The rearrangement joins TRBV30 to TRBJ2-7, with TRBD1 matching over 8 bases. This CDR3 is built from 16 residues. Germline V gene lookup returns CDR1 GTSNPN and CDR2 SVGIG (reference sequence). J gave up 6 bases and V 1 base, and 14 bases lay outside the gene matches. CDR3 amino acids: CAWSAARQGRLGEQYF. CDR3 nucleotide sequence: TGTGCCTGGAGTGCGGCTCGACAGGGGCGCCTAGGCGAGCAGTACTTC.

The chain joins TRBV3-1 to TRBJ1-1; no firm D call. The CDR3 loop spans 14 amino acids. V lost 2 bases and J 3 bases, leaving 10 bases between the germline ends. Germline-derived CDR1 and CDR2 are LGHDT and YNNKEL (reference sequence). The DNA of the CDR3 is TGTGCCAGCAGCCAAAATAGCGCGCACACTGAAGCTTTCTTT. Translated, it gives CASSQNSAHTEAFF.

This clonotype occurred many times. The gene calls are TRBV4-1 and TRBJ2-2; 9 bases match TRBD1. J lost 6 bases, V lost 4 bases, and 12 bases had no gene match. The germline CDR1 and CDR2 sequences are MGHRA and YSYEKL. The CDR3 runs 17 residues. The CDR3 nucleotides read TGCGCCAGCAGCCCCTTCGGTACCGGGACAGGGCCCGGGGAGCTGTTTTTT. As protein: CASSPFGTGTGPGELFF.

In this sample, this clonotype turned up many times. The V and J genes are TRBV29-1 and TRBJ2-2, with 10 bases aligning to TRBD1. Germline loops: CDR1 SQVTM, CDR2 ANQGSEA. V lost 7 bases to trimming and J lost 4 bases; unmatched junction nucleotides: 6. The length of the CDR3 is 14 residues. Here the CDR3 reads CSADRGIVTGELFF. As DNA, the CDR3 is TGCAGCGCGGACAGGGGGATCGTCACCGGGGAGCTGTTTTTT.

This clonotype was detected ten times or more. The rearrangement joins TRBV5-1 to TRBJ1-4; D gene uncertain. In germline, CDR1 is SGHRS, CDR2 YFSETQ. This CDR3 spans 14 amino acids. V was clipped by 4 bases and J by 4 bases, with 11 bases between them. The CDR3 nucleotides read TGCGCCAGCAGCCTTGCGGGGAGTAATGAAAAACTGTTTTTT. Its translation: CASSLAGSNEKLFF.

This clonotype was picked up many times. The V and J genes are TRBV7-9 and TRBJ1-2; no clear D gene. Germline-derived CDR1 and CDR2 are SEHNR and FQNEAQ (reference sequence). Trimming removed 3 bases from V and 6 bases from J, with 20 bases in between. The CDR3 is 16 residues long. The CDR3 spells CASSFGQPYSPNGYTF. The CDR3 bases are TGTGCCAGCAGCTTCGGTCAGCCGTACAGCCCTAATGGCTACACCTTC.

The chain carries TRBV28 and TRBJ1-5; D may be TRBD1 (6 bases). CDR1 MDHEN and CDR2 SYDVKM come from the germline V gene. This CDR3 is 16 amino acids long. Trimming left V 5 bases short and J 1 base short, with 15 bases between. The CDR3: CASSIPGTFSNQPQHF. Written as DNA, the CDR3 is TGTGCCAGCAGTATTCCCGGGACATTCAGCAATCAGCCCCAGCATTTT.

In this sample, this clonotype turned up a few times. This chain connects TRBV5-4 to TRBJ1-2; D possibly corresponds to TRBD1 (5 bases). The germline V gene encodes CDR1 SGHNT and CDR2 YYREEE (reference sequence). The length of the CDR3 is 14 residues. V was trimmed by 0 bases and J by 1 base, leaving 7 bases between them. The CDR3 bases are TGTGCCAGCAGCTTGGCGGGGGGTAACTATGGCTACACCTTC. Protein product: CASSLAGGNYGYTF.

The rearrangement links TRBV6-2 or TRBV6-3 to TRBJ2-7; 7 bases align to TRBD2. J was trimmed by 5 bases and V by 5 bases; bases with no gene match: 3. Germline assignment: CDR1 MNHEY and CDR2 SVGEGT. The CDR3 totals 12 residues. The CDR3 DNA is TGTGCCAGCAGTGGGACTACAGACGAGCAGTACGTC. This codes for CASSGTTDEQYV.

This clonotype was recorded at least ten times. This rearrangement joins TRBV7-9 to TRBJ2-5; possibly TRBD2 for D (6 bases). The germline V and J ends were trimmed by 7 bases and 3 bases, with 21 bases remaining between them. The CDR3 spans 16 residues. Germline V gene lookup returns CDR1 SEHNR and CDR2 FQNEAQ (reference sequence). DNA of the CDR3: TGTGCCAGCATGGGGGACGGGAGTCTTGGTGAAGAGACCCAGTACTTC. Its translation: CASMGDGSLGEETQYF.

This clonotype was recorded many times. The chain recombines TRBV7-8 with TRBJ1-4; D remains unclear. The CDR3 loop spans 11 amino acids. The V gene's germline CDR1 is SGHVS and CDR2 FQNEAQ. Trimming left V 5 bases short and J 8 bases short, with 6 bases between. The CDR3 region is CASSPREKLFF. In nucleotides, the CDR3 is TGTGCCAGCAGCCCCAGGGAAAAACTGTTTTTT.

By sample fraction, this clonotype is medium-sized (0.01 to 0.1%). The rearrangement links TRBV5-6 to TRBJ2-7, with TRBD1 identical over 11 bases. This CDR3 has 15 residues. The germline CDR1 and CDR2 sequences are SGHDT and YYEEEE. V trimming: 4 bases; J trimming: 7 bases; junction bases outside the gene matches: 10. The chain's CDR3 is CASSPWDRGFREQYV. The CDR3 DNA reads TGTGCCAGCAGCCCCTGGGACAGGGGGTTTAGAGAGCAGTACGTC.

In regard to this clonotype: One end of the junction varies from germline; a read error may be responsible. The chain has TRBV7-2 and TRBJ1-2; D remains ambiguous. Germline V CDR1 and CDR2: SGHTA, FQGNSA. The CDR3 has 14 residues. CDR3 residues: CASSPMGGPVGDTF. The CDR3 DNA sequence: TGTGCCAGCAGCCCAATGGGAGGGCCGGTTGGCGACACCTTC.

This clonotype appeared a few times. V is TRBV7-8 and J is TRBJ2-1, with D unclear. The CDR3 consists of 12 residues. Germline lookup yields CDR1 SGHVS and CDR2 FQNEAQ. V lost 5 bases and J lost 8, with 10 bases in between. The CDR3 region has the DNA TGTGCCAGCAGCGTAATCAACCATGAGCAGTTCTTC. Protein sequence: CASSVINHEQFF.

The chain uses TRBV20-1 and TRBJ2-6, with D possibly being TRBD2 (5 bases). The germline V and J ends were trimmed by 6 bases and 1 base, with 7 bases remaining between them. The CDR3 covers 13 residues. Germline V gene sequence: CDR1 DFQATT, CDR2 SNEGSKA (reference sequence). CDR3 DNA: TGCAGTGCAGCGGTATCTGGGGCCAACGTCCTGACTTTC. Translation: CSAAVSGANVLTF.

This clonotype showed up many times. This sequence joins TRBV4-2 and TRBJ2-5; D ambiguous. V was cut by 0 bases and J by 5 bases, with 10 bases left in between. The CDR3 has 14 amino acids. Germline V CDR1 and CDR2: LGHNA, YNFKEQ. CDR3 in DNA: TGTGCCAGCAGCCAAGATCGGAGAGTTGAGACCCAGTACTTC. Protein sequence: CASSQDRRVETQYF.

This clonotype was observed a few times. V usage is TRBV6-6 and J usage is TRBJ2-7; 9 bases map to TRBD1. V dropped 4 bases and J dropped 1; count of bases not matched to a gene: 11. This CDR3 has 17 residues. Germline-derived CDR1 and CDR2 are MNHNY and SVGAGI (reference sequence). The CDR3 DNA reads TGTGCCAGCAGTTTACTAACGACAGGGGGACGATCCTACGAGCAGTACTTC. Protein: CASSLLTTGGRSYEQYF.

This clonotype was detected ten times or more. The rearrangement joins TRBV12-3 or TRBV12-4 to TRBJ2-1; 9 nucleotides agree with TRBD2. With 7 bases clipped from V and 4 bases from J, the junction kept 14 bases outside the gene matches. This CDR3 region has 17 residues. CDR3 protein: CASTFYLTSGNYNEQFF. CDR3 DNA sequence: TGTGCCAGCACTTTTTACCTGACTAGCGGTAATTACAATGAGCAGTTCTTC.

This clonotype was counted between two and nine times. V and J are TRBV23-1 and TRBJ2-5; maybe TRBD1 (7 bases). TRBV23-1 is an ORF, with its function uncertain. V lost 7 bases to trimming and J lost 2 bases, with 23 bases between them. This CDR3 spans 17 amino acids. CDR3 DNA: TGCGCCAGCAAGAGATGGGAGGAGGGACAGCGACAAGAGACCCAGTACTTC. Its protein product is CASKRWEEGQRQETQYF.

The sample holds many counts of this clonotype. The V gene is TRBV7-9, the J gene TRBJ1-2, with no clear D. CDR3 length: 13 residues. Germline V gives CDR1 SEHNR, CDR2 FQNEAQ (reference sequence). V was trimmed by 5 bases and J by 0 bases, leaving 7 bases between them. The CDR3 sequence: CASSPQTNYGYTF. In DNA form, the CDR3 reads TGTGCCAGCAGCCCACAAACTAACTATGGCTACACCTTC.